This record concerns one T cell receptor beta chain sequence. This record belongs to a study of monozygotic twins with inflammatory bowel disease. TCRdb re-analyzed the 5' RACE reads; it lists each CDR3 protein once, without DNA. The sample data list about 380,000 distinct CDR3 sequences. The TCR was taken from a human donor with ulcerative colitis or Crohn's disease, or a healthy co-twin of an affected twin (not recorded which). Sample: blood.

The CDR3 is CSARDGNLYSNQPQHF. The chain uses TRBV20-1 and TRBJ1-5. This CDR3 is 16 amino acids long. Germline V CDR1 and CDR2: DFQATT, SNEGSKA (reference sequence).